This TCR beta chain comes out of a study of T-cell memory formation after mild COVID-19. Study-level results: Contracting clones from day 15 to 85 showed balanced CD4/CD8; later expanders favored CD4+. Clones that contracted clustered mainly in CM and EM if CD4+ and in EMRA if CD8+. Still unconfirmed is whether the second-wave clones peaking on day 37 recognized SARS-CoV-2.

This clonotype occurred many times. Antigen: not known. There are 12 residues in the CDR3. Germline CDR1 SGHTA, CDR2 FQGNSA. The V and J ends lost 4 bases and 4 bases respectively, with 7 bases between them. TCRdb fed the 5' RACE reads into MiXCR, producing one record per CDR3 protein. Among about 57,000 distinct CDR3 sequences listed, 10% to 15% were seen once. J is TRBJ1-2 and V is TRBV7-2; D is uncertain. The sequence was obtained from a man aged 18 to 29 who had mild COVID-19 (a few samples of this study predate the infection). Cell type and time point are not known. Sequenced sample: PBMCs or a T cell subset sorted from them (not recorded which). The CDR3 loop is CASSSQSYGYTF. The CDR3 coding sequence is TGTGCCAGCAGCTCACAGTCCTATGGCTACACCTTC.